This T cell receptor beta chain originates from a study of blood T cell repertoires in COVID-19. V was shortened by 7 bases and J by 2 bases, with 11 bases between the two germline ends. The CDR3 is 14 amino acids. Germline V gene data show CDR1 as SNHLY and CDR2 as FYNNEI. Clones were sequenced by immunoSEQ multiplex PCR, and TCRdb holds only the in-frame ones, with some missing. The repertoire holds 80,000 to 100,000 clones, with roughly 80% as singletons. Sequences were obtained from peripheral blood. This receptor was obtained from a man in his sixties with acute or convalescent COVID-19. This rearrangement joins TRBV2 to TRBJ2-2; D unclear. CDR3 DNA: TGTGCCAGCATCTCCCACTCTAACACCGGGGAGCTGTTTTTT. This codes for CASISHSNTGELFF.